A single sample gave rise to the 32 T cell receptor beta chains below, sequenced in a study of blood T cell repertoires in COVID-19. Profiled with immunoSEQ multiplex PCR; TCRdb holds only in-frame clones, not every one. The sample has some 200,000 clones; about 86% are singletons. Sequenced material: PBMCs or T cells enriched from blood (not recorded which). The receptors originated from a woman in her fifties or sixties in a cohort exposed to, infected with or recovered from COVID-19 (not recorded which).

The DNA for the CDR3 is TGTGCCACCCCGCCAGACTACGAGCAGTACTTC. Amino acid sequence: CATPPDYEQYF. This chain links TRBV24-1 with TRBJ2-7; D gene unclear. This CDR3 region has 11 residues. V was cut by 9 bases and J by 3 bases, with 8 bases left in between. Germline CDR1 and CDR2: KGHDR and SFDVKD.

This chain connects TRBV6-4 to TRBJ2-4; 7 bases map to TRBD2. The germline V gene has CDR1 MRHNA and CDR2 SNTAGT. With V trimmed by 3 bases and J by 1 base, 9 bases remained unmatched. The CDR3 has 17 amino acids. The CDR3 loop is CASSESAGSGAKNIQYF. CDR3 nucleotides: TGTGCCAGCAGTGAATCAGCGGGGAGTGGGGCCAAAAACATTCAGTACTTC.

J is TRBJ2-7 and V is TRBV20-1; D not certain. Germline lookup yields CDR1 DFQATT and CDR2 SNEGSKA (reference sequence). The CDR3 sequence is 13 residues long. Between the trimmed V and J ends, which lost 3 bases and 6 bases, there was a span of 15 bases. The CDR3 region has the DNA TGCAGTGCTAGTGTACCTGCCCCGGGCGAGCAGTACTTC. Its protein is CSASVPAPGEQYF.

The V and J genes are TRBV13 and TRBJ2-2; 9 positions agree with TRBD2. In germline, CDR1 is PRHDT, CDR2 FYEKMQ (reference sequence). There are 18 residues in the CDR3. Trimming took 2 bases from V and 4 from J; bases not matched to a gene: 11. CDR3 protein: CASSLSVSGGLFTGELFF. The CDR3 DNA follows: TGTGCCAGCAGCTTAAGTGTTAGCGGGGGCCTATTCACCGGGGAGCTGTTTTTT.

This clone was seen a few times. This chain connects TRBV7-9 to TRBJ1-2; TRBD1 matches at 7 bases. Germline CDR1 SEHNR, CDR2 FQNEAQ (reference sequence). V trimming: 2 bases; J trimming: 2 bases; junction bases outside the gene matches: 8. CDR3 length: 16 amino acids. The CDR3 sequence is CASSLTGARSNYGYTF. CDR3 nucleotide sequence: TGTGCCAGCAGCTTAACAGGGGCGCGATCCAACTATGGCTACACCTTC. The whole variable domain, filled in from reference TRBV7-9 and TRBJ1-2, reads DTGVSQNPRHKITKRGQNVTFRCDPISEHNRLYWYRQTLGQGPEFLTYFQNEAQLEKSRLLSDRFSAERPKGSFSTLEIQRTEQGDSAMYLCASSLTGARSNYGYTFGSGTRLTVV.

This chain links TRBV9 with TRBJ1-2; D may be TRBD1 (5 bases). Trimming left V 1 base short and J 8 bases short, with 12 bases between. The CDR3 extends over 13 amino acids. Germline assignment: CDR1 SGDLS and CDR2 YYNGEE. This chain's CDR3 is CASSVQGRRGYTF. In DNA form, the CDR3 reads TGTGCCAGCAGCGTACAGGGAAGGCGGGGCTACACCTTC. The full variable domain, with the rest looked up from reference TRBV9 and TRBJ1-2, is DSGVTQTPKHLITATGQRVTLRCSPRSGDLSVYWYQQSLDQGLQFLIQYYNGEERAKGNILERFSAQQFPDLHSELNLSSLELGDSALYFCASSVQGRRGYTFGSGTRLTVV.

The rearrangement uses TRBV6-5 and TRBJ1-4; D may be TRBD1 (6 bases). The V gene lost 7 bases and the J gene lost 8 bases, with 17 bases spanning the gap. From germline, CDR1 is MNHEY and CDR2 SVGAGI. The CDR3 contains 14 residues. The CDR3: CASIRGQSGEKLFF. The CDR3 DNA sequence: TGTGCCAGCATTCGTGGACAGAGTGGCGAAAAACTGTTTTTT.

The DNA of the CDR3 is TGTGCCAGCAGTCCCGAGCCAGGGATCTACACAGATACGCAGTATTTT. Protein sequence: CASSPEPGIYTDTQYF. The rearrangement uses TRBV7-8 and TRBJ2-3; D is possibly TRBD1 (5 bases). The CDR3 is 16 residues long. CDR1 is SGHVS and CDR2 is FQNEAQ in the germline V gene. Trimming removed 6 bases at V and 2 bases at J, with 18 bases between. The full variable domain, in which reference TRBV7-8 and TRBJ2-3 provide the parts outside the CDR3, is GAGVSQSPRYKVAKRGQDVALRCDPISGHVSLFWYQQALGQGPEFLTYFQNEAQLDKSGLPSDRFFAERPEGSVSTLKIQRTQQEDSAVYLCASSPEPGIYTDTQYFGPGTRLTVL.

The chain uses TRBV3-1 (or the pseudogene TRBV3-2) and TRBJ1-2; no clear D gene. CDR1 and CDR2 (germline): LGHDT, YNNKEL (reference sequence). The CDR3 is 13 amino acids. The ends were cut back, 1 base at V and 4 bases at J, with 7 bases in the middle. CDR3 in DNA: TGTGCCAGCAGCCAAGTCCCCAGCTATGGCTACACCTTC. Amino acids: CASSQVPSYGYTF.

This clone was seen ten or more times. CDR3 DNA sequence: TGTGCCAGCGATCCCGGGGGGGGTGACTATGGCTACACCTTC. Its translation is CASDPGGGDYGYTF. The chain recombines TRBV4-2 with TRBJ1-2; the D gene is possibly TRBD1 (5 bases). V was clipped by 8 bases and J by 3 bases, with 16 bases between them. The V gene's germline CDR1 is LGHNA and CDR2 YNFKEQ. This CDR3 spans 14 amino acids.

This chain links TRBV7-6 with TRBJ1-1; D unresolved. This CDR3 comprises 14 residues. Trimming shortened V by 1 base and J by 0 bases, and 6 bases separated the two germline ends. Germline CDR1 is SGHVS and CDR2 is FNYEAQ. The CDR3 loop reads CASSLGGVNTEAFF. The CDR3 DNA reads as TGTGCCAGCAGCTTAGGCGGGGTGAACACTGAAGCTTTCTTT.

The table lists this clone with a few counts. This sequence joins TRBV27 and TRBJ1-6, with D tentatively TRBD1 (5 bases). V dropped 6 bases and J dropped 8 bases, with 17 bases sitting between them. Germline V gene lookup returns CDR1 MNHEY and CDR2 SMNVEV (reference sequence). The CDR3 consists of 15 residues. CDR3 protein: CASRLGEGMHSPLHF. The DNA of the CDR3 is TGTGCCAGCAGACTAGGGGAGGGGATGCATTCACCCCTCCACTTT.

The rearrangement uses TRBV18 and TRBJ2-2; 11 nucleotides agree with TRBD2. The length of the CDR3 is 17 residues. J lost 3 bases, V lost 4 bases, and 7 bases had no gene match. CDR1 is KGHSH, CDR2 LQKENI, per germline. The CDR3 protein is CASSRRLAGTYTGELFF. The CDR3 DNA follows: TGTGCCAGCTCACGAAGACTAGCGGGGACATACACCGGGGAGCTGTTTTTT.

V usage is TRBV7-3 and J usage is TRBJ2-3; 10 positions match TRBD2. Trimming took 4 bases from V and 9 from J; bases not matched to a gene: 10. Germline values: CDR1 SGHTA, CDR2 FQGTGA. There are 15 residues in the CDR3. CDR3 sequence (DNA): TGTGCCAGCAGCTCTCTAGCGGGGGAGCGCTGGACGCAGTATTTT. Translating it yields CASSSLAGERWTQYF.

The chain uses TRBV7-8 and TRBJ1-6; D unclear. CDR1 and CDR2 (germline): SGHVS, FQNEAQ. V was trimmed by 2 bases and J by 2 bases, leaving 7 bases between them. The CDR3 consists of 15 residues. CDR3 nucleotides: TGTGCCAGCAGCTTACAACAGACCTATAATTCACCCCTCCACTTT. It codes for CASSLQQTYNSPLHF. Looking up the rest from reference TRBV7-8 and TRBJ1-6 gives the full variable domain: GAGVSQSPRYKVAKRGQDVALRCDPISGHVSLFWYQQALGQGPEFLTYFQNEAQLDKSGLPSDRFFAERPEGSVSTLKIQRTQQEDSAVYLCASSLQQTYNSPLHFGNGTRLTVT.

This sequence joins TRBV15 and TRBJ1-2; D not resolved. Germline V gene data show CDR1 as LNHNV and CDR2 as YYDKDF (reference sequence). This CDR3 comprises 14 residues. Trimming shortened V by 0 bases and J by 6 bases, and 11 bases separated the two germline ends. This CDR3 is CATSRDVAEDGYTF. Here the CDR3 DNA reads TGTGCCACCAGCAGAGATGTGGCAGAGGATGGCTACACCTTC.

The chain has TRBV28 and TRBJ1-4; TRBD1 matches 10 bases. The CDR3 has 16 amino acids. CDR1 and CDR2 (germline): MDHEN, SYDVKM. The V segment lost 0 bases and the J segment 7 bases; nucleotides outside the gene matches: 5. The CDR3 here is CASSLWGTGVIEKLFF. In DNA, the CDR3 is TGTGCCAGCAGTTTATGGGGGACAGGGGTAATTGAAAAACTGTTTTTT.

The J gene is TRBJ1-1, the V gene TRBV29-1, with TRBD1 as a possible D gene (5 bases). Germline CDR1 SQVTM, CDR2 ANQGSEA. V lost 0 bases to trimming and J lost 3 bases, with 14 bases between them. The CDR3 is made up of 15 amino acids. CDR3 protein: CSVEDISGAYTEAFF. The CDR3 DNA is TGCAGCGTTGAAGATATAAGTGGGGCATACACTGAAGCTTTCTTT.

A single count supports this clone. The chain has TRBV18 and TRBJ2-5; TRBD2 might be the D (5 bases). The CDR3 has 13 amino acids. V was trimmed by 7 bases and J by 4 bases, leaving 13 bases between them. The germline V gene has CDR1 KGHSH and CDR2 LQKENI. The CDR3 DNA sequence: TGTGCCAGCTGCCGGGGTTCGGGAGAGACCCAGTACTTC. It encodes CASCRGSGETQYF.

The genes are TRBV19 and TRBJ1-1; tentative D call: TRBD1 (5 bases). V was pared by 8 bases and J by 5 bases, with 15 bases between. The CDR3 is 13 amino acids. Germline CDR1 and CDR2: LNHDA and SQIVND (reference sequence). CDR3 in amino acids: CASHPGLETEAFF. The CDR3 coding sequence is TGTGCCAGTCACCCAGGGTTGGAGACTGAAGCTTTCTTT.

The genes are TRBV19 and TRBJ2-2; maybe TRBD1 (5 bases). Looked up from germline, CDR1 is LNHDA and CDR2 is SQIVND (reference sequence). V lost 1 base and J 5 bases, leaving 5 bases between the germline ends. The length of the CDR3 is 13 residues. DNA of the CDR3: TGTGCCAGTAGTATAGGGACAACCGGGGAGCTGTTTTTT. Translated: CASSIGTTGELFF.

This sequence joins TRBV29-1 and TRBJ1-2, with TRBD1 matching over 9 bases. V lost 3 bases, J lost 4 bases, and 6 bases stayed unmatched. CDR3 length equals 14 residues. The germline CDR1 and CDR2 sequences are SQVTM and ANQGSEA. The CDR3 DNA sequence: TGCAGCGTTGACCGGACAGGGGATGGCTATGGCTACACCTTC. Translation gives CSVDRTGDGYGYTF.

V is TRBV18 and J is TRBJ1-6, with D possibly being TRBD1 (5 bases). The V and J ends lost 6 bases and 6 bases respectively, with 12 bases between them. The V gene's germline CDR1 is KGHSH and CDR2 LQKENI. The CDR3 totals 14 residues. The DNA for the CDR3 is TGTGCCAGCTCCCAGACAGATATTAATTCACCCCTCCACTTT. This translates into CASSQTDINSPLHF.

The rearrangement links TRBV30 to TRBJ1-6; D is possibly TRBD1 (5 bases). V was pared by 0 bases and J by 0 bases, with 12 bases between. The V gene's germline CDR1 is GTSNPN and CDR2 SVGIG (reference sequence). This CDR3 is built from 17 residues. This chain's CDR3 is CAWSVRGGSSYNSPLHF. The CDR3 coding sequence is TGTGCCTGGAGTGTACGGGGGGGGAGCTCCTATAATTCACCCCTCCACTTT.

The chain uses TRBV25-1 and TRBJ2-7; 7 nucleotides match TRBD1. This CDR3 contains 13 residues. V shed 6 bases and J 4 bases; nucleotides not matched to a gene: 6. The germline V gene encodes CDR1 MGHDK and CDR2 SYGVNS. The CDR3 loop reads CASSRQGWYEQYF. CDR3 DNA: TGTGCCAGCAGCCGACAGGGTTGGTACGAGCAGTACTTC.

This clone was found a few times. This rearrangement joins TRBV5-4 to TRBJ2-7, with 11 bases fitting TRBD2. This CDR3 has 16 residues. Trimming removed 4 bases from V and 3 bases from J; junction bases left unmatched: 9. Germline V gene data show CDR1 as SGHNT and CDR2 as YYREEE (reference sequence). In DNA form, the CDR3 reads TGTGCCAGCAGCACCGCGGCCGGGACTAGCGGCTACGAGCAGTACTTC. The encoded protein is CASSTAAGTSGYEQYF.

This sequence joins TRBV5-1 and TRBJ1-3; D uncertain. Per germline, CDR1 SGHRS and CDR2 YFSETQ. V was cut by 0 bases and J by 1 base, with 11 bases left in between. The CDR3 is made up of 16 amino acids. Here the CDR3 DNA reads TGCGCCAGCAGCTTGGCCACGCCAGGTTCTGGAAACACCATATATTTT. This codes for CASSLATPGSGNTIYF. Full variable domain (remainder filled in from reference TRBV5-1 and TRBJ1-3): KAGVTQTPRYLIKTRGQQVTLSCSPISGHRSVSWYQQTPGQGLQFLFEYFSETQRNKGNFPGRFSGRQFSNSRSEMNVSTLELGDSALYLCASSLATPGSGNTIYFGEGSWLTVV.

The V gene is TRBV7-2, the J gene TRBJ1-2; no firm D call. CDR1 and CDR2 (germline): SGHTA, FQGNSA. With 5 bases removed from V and 6 bases from J, the gap between germline ends came to 13 bases. The CDR3 sequence is 13 residues long. CDR3 nucleotides: TGTGCCAGCAGCAAACGGGATCGGAATGGCTACACCTTC. It codes for CASSKRDRNGYTF.

CDR3 in DNA: TGCAGCGTGACTCGTGGGTACGAGCAGTACTTC. It codes for CSVTRGYEQYF. The chain employs TRBV29-1 and TRBJ2-7; D call uncertain. This CDR3 has 11 amino acids. V lost 6 bases to trimming and J lost 4 bases, with 10 bases between them. Germline CDR1 SQVTM, CDR2 ANQGSEA.

The chain combines TRBV4-2 with TRBJ2-1; no clear D gene. The CDR3 totals 13 residues. In germline, CDR1 is LGHNA, CDR2 YNFKEQ. The V and J ends lost 1 base and 6 bases respectively, with 7 bases between them. CDR3 region: CASSQALGNEQFF. For the CDR3, the DNA is TGTGCCAGCAGCCAAGCGCTAGGCAATGAGCAGTTCTTC.

The chain employs TRBV7-2 and TRBJ2-1; 7 bases line up with TRBD2. The germline V gene has CDR1 SGHTA and CDR2 FQGNSA. The V gene end was trimmed by 5 bases and the J gene end by 4 bases; junction bases not matched to a gene: 8. This CDR3 spans 15 amino acids. The CDR3 DNA sequence: TGTGCCAGCAGCCGGGAGGACGGATTTTACAATGAGCAGTTCTTC. Translation gives CASSREDGFYNEQFF.

This chain links TRBV2 with TRBJ2-3, with D maybe TRBD2 (5 bases). In germline, CDR1 is SNHLY, CDR2 FYNNEI. CDR3 length equals 16 residues. The germline V and J ends were trimmed by 6 bases and 2 bases, with 18 bases remaining between them. As DNA, the CDR3 is TGTGCCAGCAGAGCGTCTCGGGCGGGCAACACAGATACGCAGTATTTT. As protein: CASRASRAGNTDTQYF.